This T cell receptor (beta chain) was recovered during a study of CD8+CD57+ T cells in acquired aplastic anemia. Turning to the study itself: The mean DNA yield obtained from sorted CD4+ and CD8+ cells came to roughly 3 ug.

This clonotype turned up a few times. Patients picked for sequencing had shown CD8+CD57+ cell expansion detected by flow cytometry. By the time of blood sampling, patients had still received no therapy. Both TCR beta VDJ combination and CDR3 sequence profiling were carried out. Genomic DNA was the template for this profiling. From the reads, TCRdb called clonotypes with MiXCR, one entry per CDR3 protein. The profile shows some 170,000 distinct CDR3 sequences, about 60% of them singletons. Germline assignment: CDR1 ENHRY and CDR2 SYGVKD. CDR3 length: 14 amino acids. With 0 bases removed from V and 7 bases from J, the gap between germline ends came to 13 bases.

Material: sorted CD4+, CD8+, or CD8+CD57+ T cells (not recorded which) from PBMCs. The source of this sequence is a human donor with aplastic anemia. This chain links TRBV10-3 with TRBJ2-7, with TRBD1 as a possible D gene (5 bases). This CDR3 is CAISESSGRGEQYF. The CDR3 coding sequence is TGTGCCATCAGTGAGTCCTCAGGGCGTGGAGAGCAGTACTTC.